These T cell receptor beta chains were read from a single sample in a study of cytomegalovirus exposure and HLA in healthy donors. Clones were read by immunoSEQ multiplex PCR, and TCRdb kept only the in-frame ones, dropping some. Counted here are more than 80,000 clones, 64% occurring once; the ten biggest clones make up 3.2%. Sequencing was performed on PBMCs. These receptors were taken from a man between 60 and 75 years old in good health and CMV-seronegative. Each CDR3 is given with its conserved first and last residue. Fields, in order: CDR3 protein, CDR3 DNA, V gene, D gene, J gene, clone size, CDR3 length. A D gene is named only where the DNA matches it firmly. Size tells how often a clone was seen (once, few, many) or the class of an expanded clone, and some rows leave it out.

CDR3 protein: CATSRGHVIRTEAFF; CDR3 DNA: TGTGCCACCAGCAGGGGACACGTAATTAGGACTGAAGCTTTCTTT; V gene: TRBV15; D gene: NA; J gene: TRBJ1-1; clone size: NA; CDR3 length: 15
CDR3 protein: CASSAKTGDNSPLHF; CDR3 DNA: TGTGCCAGCAGCGCTAAGACAGGGGATAATTCACCCCTCCACTTT; V gene: TRBV6-1; D gene: TRBD1; J gene: TRBJ1-6; clone size: NA; CDR3 length: 15
CDR3 protein: CASSLEAQGADTEAFF; CDR3 DNA: TGTGCCAGCAGCTTAGAAGCCCAGGGGGCAGACACTGAAGCTTTCTTT; V gene: TRBV11-2; D gene: TRBD1; J gene: TRBJ1-1; clone size: once; CDR3 length: 16
CDR3 protein: CASSVGGRGGNEQFF; CDR3 DNA: TGTGCCAGCAGCGTAGGTGGGAGGGGCGGCAATGAGCAGTTCTTC; V gene: TRBV9; D gene: TRBD2; J gene: TRBJ2-1; clone size: NA; CDR3 length: 15
CDR3 protein: CASSPGTGSNYGYTF; CDR3 DNA: TGTGCCAGCAGCCCAGGGACAGGCTCTAACTATGGCTACACCTTC; V gene: TRBV6-4; D gene: TRBD1; J gene: TRBJ1-2; clone size: NA; CDR3 length: 15
CDR3 protein: CAISESPAMGGSYNEQFF; CDR3 DNA: TGTGCCATCAGTGAGTCCCCCGCTATGGGGGGCTCCTACAATGAGCAGTTCTTC; V gene: TRBV10-3; D gene: NA; J gene: TRBJ2-1; clone size: NA; CDR3 length: 18
CDR3 protein: CASSPVTTLSTDTQYF; CDR3 DNA: TGTGCCAGCAGCCCAGTGACTACCCTAAGCACAGATACGCAGTATTTT; V gene: TRBV11-3; D gene: NA; J gene: TRBJ2-3; clone size: once; CDR3 length: 16
CDR3 protein: CASSVEDGGYEQYF; CDR3 DNA: TGTGCCAGCAGTGTGGAGGACGGAGGCTACGAGCAGTACTTC; V gene: TRBV6-1; D gene: NA; J gene: TRBJ2-7; clone size: NA; CDR3 length: 14
CDR3 protein: CASSPSRGLGDTQYF; CDR3 DNA: TGTGCCAGCAGTCCAAGCAGGGGCCTCGGAGATACGCAGTATTTT; V gene: TRBV28; D gene: NA; J gene: TRBJ2-3; clone size: NA; CDR3 length: 15
CDR3 protein: CASHRDSYEQYF; CDR3 DNA: TGCGCCAGCCACAGGGACTCCTACGAGCAGTACTTC; V gene: TRBV5-1; D gene: NA; J gene: TRBJ2-7; clone size: NA; CDR3 length: 12
CDR3 protein: CASRSLTGGHPLNEQFF; CDR3 DNA: TGTGCCAGCAGATCACTGACAGGGGGCCACCCCCTCAATGAGCAGTTCTTC; V gene: TRBV27; D gene: TRBD1; J gene: TRBJ2-1; clone size: NA; CDR3 length: 17
CDR3 protein: CAIRSSGGEQETQYF; CDR3 DNA: TGTGCCATCAGGTCTAGCGGGGGGGAGCAAGAGACCCAGTACTTC; V gene: TRBV10-3; D gene: TRBD2; J gene: TRBJ2-5; clone size: NA; CDR3 length: 15
CDR3 protein: CASSPRTGEIGTQYF; CDR3 DNA: TGCGCCAGCAGCCCTCGGACAGGGGAAATAGGGACCCAGTACTTC; V gene: TRBV5-1; D gene: TRBD1; J gene: TRBJ2-5; clone size: NA; CDR3 length: 15
CDR3 protein: CASSLQDRSYGYTF; CDR3 DNA: TGTGCCAGCAGCCTACAGGACAGATCCTATGGCTACACCTTC; V gene: TRBV7-9; D gene: NA; J gene: TRBJ1-2; clone size: NA; CDR3 length: 14
CDR3 protein: CASRKDRSSNQPQHF; CDR3 DNA: TGTGCCAGCAGAAAGGACAGGAGTAGCAATCAGCCCCAGCATTTT; V gene: TRBV6-6; D gene: TRBD1; J gene: TRBJ1-5; clone size: many; CDR3 length: 15
CDR3 protein: CASRPPGTSTDTQYF; CDR3 DNA: TGTGCCAGCAGGCCCCCCGGGACTAGCACAGATACGCAGTATTTT; V gene: TRBV7-2; D gene: NA; J gene: TRBJ2-3; clone size: NA; CDR3 length: 15
CDR3 protein: CATSREKDRAYQPQHF; CDR3 DNA: TGTGCCACCAGCAGAGAGAAGGACAGGGCCTATCAGCCCCAGCATTTT; V gene: TRBV15; D gene: TRBD1; J gene: TRBJ1-5; clone size: NA; CDR3 length: 16
CDR3 protein: CASSVDSSSITQYF; CDR3 DNA: TGTGCCAGCAGCGTAGACTCTAGCAGTATCACGCAGTATTTT; V gene: TRBV9; D gene: NA; J gene: TRBJ2-3; clone size: NA; CDR3 length: 14
CDR3 protein: CASSLNRAYEQYF; CDR3 DNA: TGCGCCAGCAGCTTGAACCGAGCCTACGAGCAGTACTTC; V gene: TRBV5-1; D gene: NA; J gene: TRBJ2-7; clone size: NA; CDR3 length: 13
CDR3 protein: CASSLHPFTGGAFLYTEAFF; CDR3 DNA: TGTGCCAGCAGCTTACACCCCTTTACAGGGGGCGCATTCTTGTACACTGAAGCTTTCTTT; V gene: TRBV7-3; D gene: TRBD1; J gene: TRBJ1-1; clone size: NA; CDR3 length: 20
CDR3 protein: CASSLSSHRHIQYF; CDR3 DNA: TGTGCCAGCAGTTTGTCCTCACATCGCCACATTCAGTACTTC; V gene: TRBV27; D gene: NA; J gene: TRBJ2-4; clone size: few; CDR3 length: 14
CDR3 protein: CASSILVGGAGANVLTF; CDR3 DNA: TGTGCCAGTAGTATTCTCGTAGGGGGCGCTGGGGCCAACGTCCTGACTTTC; V gene: TRBV19; D gene: TRBD1; J gene: TRBJ2-6; clone size: NA; CDR3 length: 17
CDR3 protein: CASSFQGGAETQYF; CDR3 DNA: TGTGCCAGCAGCTTCCAGGGAGGGGCAGAGACCCAGTACTTC; V gene: TRBV7-3; D gene: TRBD2; J gene: TRBJ2-5; clone size: NA; CDR3 length: 14
CDR3 protein: CASRPTGSNQPQHF; CDR3 DNA: TGTGCCAGCAGGCCGACAGGAAGCAATCAGCCCCAGCATTTT; V gene: TRBV28; D gene: NA; J gene: TRBJ1-5; clone size: NA; CDR3 length: 14
CDR3 protein: CASSEDTAGPQHF; CDR3 DNA: TGTGCCAGCAGTGAGGACACCGCCGGGCCCCAGCATTTT; V gene: TRBV2; D gene: NA; J gene: TRBJ1-5; clone size: NA; CDR3 length: 13
CDR3 protein: CASSYWSSGSHEQYF; CDR3 DNA: TGTGCCAGCAGTTACTGGTCTAGCGGGAGTCACGAGCAGTACTTC; V gene: TRBV6-6; D gene: TRBD2; J gene: TRBJ2-7; clone size: NA; CDR3 length: 15
CDR3 protein: CASSKTSGSRASTDTQYF; CDR3 DNA: TGTGCCAGCAGCAAAACTAGTGGGAGTAGGGCTAGCACAGATACGCAGTATTTT; V gene: TRBV7-9; D gene: NA; J gene: TRBJ2-3; clone size: NA; CDR3 length: 18
CDR3 protein: CASSLEGAPLHF; CDR3 DNA: TGTGCCAGCAGCTTAGAGGGGGCACCCCTCCACTTT; V gene: TRBV5-5; D gene: NA; J gene: TRBJ1-6; clone size: NA; CDR3 length: 12
CDR3 protein: CASSSTGGPYGYTF; CDR3 DNA: TGTGCCAGCAGCTCGACAGGAGGCCCCTATGGCTACACCTTC; V gene: TRBV5-5; D gene: NA; J gene: TRBJ1-2; clone size: NA; CDR3 length: 14
CDR3 protein: CASSPNVGDISGNTIYF; CDR3 DNA: TGTGCCAGCAGCCCGAACGTGGGGGACATCTCTGGAAACACCATATATTTT; V gene: TRBV14; D gene: NA; J gene: TRBJ1-3; clone size: NA; CDR3 length: 17
CDR3 protein: CASVNRGTTNEKLFF; CDR3 DNA: TGTGCCAGTGTCAACAGGGGCACAACTAATGAAAAACTGTTTTTT; V gene: TRBV19; D gene: TRBD1; J gene: TRBJ1-4; clone size: NA; CDR3 length: 15
CDR3 protein: CASSIRDSYEQYF; CDR3 DNA: TGCGCCAGCAGCATACGGGATTCCTACGAGCAGTACTTC; V gene: TRBV5-1; D gene: NA; J gene: TRBJ2-7; clone size: NA; CDR3 length: 13
CDR3 protein: CTSSRDVRGGNDPNQPQHF; CDR3 DNA: TGCACCAGCAGCCGAGATGTTAGGGGGGGAAACGACCCTAATCAGCCCCAGCATTTT; V gene: TRBV1; D gene: NA; J gene: TRBJ1-5; clone size: once; CDR3 length: 19
CDR3 protein: CASSQTRQGAKNIQYF; CDR3 DNA: TGTGCCAGCAGCCAGACTAGACAGGGAGCCAAAAACATTCAGTACTTC; V gene: TRBV4-2; D gene: NA; J gene: TRBJ2-4; clone size: NA; CDR3 length: 16
CDR3 protein: CSVEDSPRGAFF; CDR3 DNA: TGCAGCGTTGAAGATTCCCCCAGGGGGGCTTTCTTT; V gene: TRBV29-1; D gene: TRBD1; J gene: TRBJ1-1; clone size: NA; CDR3 length: 12
CDR3 protein: CSADRENTEAFF; CDR3 DNA: TGCAGCGCTGACAGGGAGAACACTGAAGCTTTCTTT; V gene: TRBV29-1; D gene: TRBD1; J gene: TRBJ1-1; clone size: NA; CDR3 length: 12
CDR3 protein: CASSLPAGIYGYTF; CDR3 DNA: TGTGCCAGCAGCTTGCCCGCGGGAATCTATGGCTACACCTTC; V gene: TRBV5-4; D gene: NA; J gene: TRBJ1-2; clone size: NA; CDR3 length: 14
CDR3 protein: CASSPQTSGTDTQYF; CDR3 DNA: TGTGCCAGCAGCCCGCAAACTAGCGGCACAGATACGCAGTATTTT; V gene: TRBV7-6; D gene: TRBD2; J gene: TRBJ2-3; clone size: NA; CDR3 length: 15
CDR3 protein: CASSTGSGSTDTQYF; CDR3 DNA: TGTGCCAGCTCAACAGGTTCGGGTAGCACAGATACGCAGTATTTT; V gene: TRBV7-9; D gene: NA; J gene: TRBJ2-3; clone size: NA; CDR3 length: 15
CDR3 protein: CSVPGRVDTGELFF; CDR3 DNA: TGCAGCGTTCCGGGTCGGGTGGACACCGGGGAGCTGTTTTTT; V gene: TRBV29-1; D gene: NA; J gene: TRBJ2-2; clone size: NA; CDR3 length: 14
CDR3 protein: CASRSLTGTSRDEQFF; CDR3 DNA: TGTGCCAGCAGATCACTTACCGGGACTAGTCGCGATGAGCAGTTCTTC; V gene: TRBV5-6; D gene: TRBD2; J gene: TRBJ2-1; clone size: NA; CDR3 length: 16
CDR3 protein: CASSADSRDSYEQYF; CDR3 DNA: TGTGCCAGCAGCGCGGACTCTCGTGACTCCTACGAGCAGTACTTC; V gene: TRBV21-1; D gene: NA; J gene: TRBJ2-7; clone size: NA; CDR3 length: 15
CDR3 protein: CASSPPGLITGELFF; CDR3 DNA: TGTGCCAGCAGCCCTCCGGGACTGATCACCGGGGAGCTGTTTTTT; V gene: TRBV5-5; D gene: NA; J gene: TRBJ2-2; clone size: NA; CDR3 length: 15
CDR3 protein: CAIRAGLAGNEQFF; CDR3 DNA: TGTGCCATCAGGGCGGGACTAGCGGGCAATGAGCAGTTCTTC; V gene: TRBV10-3; D gene: TRBD2; J gene: TRBJ2-1; clone size: NA; CDR3 length: 14
CDR3 protein: CASTEQLNSPLHF; CDR3 DNA: TGTGCCAGTACGGAACAGCTTAATTCACCCCTCCACTTT; V gene: TRBV19; D gene: NA; J gene: TRBJ1-6; clone size: NA; CDR3 length: 13
CDR3 protein: CASSFWTGETQYF; CDR3 DNA: TGTGCCAGCAGCTTCTGGACTGGGGAGACCCAGTACTTC; V gene: TRBV7-9; D gene: NA; J gene: TRBJ2-5; clone size: NA; CDR3 length: 13
CDR3 protein: CASSLVGGAHLNTEAFF; CDR3 DNA: TGTGCCAGCAGCTTAGTTGGGGGGGCGCACCTGAACACTGAAGCTTTCTTT; V gene: TRBV7-9; D gene: NA; J gene: TRBJ1-1; clone size: NA; CDR3 length: 17
CDR3 protein: CASSSRDRYSYEQYF; CDR3 DNA: TGTGCCAGCAGCTCCCGGGACAGGTACTCCTACGAGCAGTACTTC; V gene: TRBV7-2; D gene: TRBD1; J gene: TRBJ2-7; clone size: NA; CDR3 length: 15
CDR3 protein: CASTQNNQPQHF; CDR3 DNA: TGTGCCAGCACCCAGAACAATCAGCCCCAGCATTTT; V gene: TRBV28; D gene: NA; J gene: TRBJ1-5; clone size: once; CDR3 length: 12
CDR3 protein: CASTGAGVTDTQYF; CDR3 DNA: TGTGCCAGCACGGGCGCGGGGGTAACAGATACGCAGTATTTT; V gene: TRBV2; D gene: TRBD2; J gene: TRBJ2-3; clone size: NA; CDR3 length: 14
CDR3 protein: CASSTGLAGDETQYF; CDR3 DNA: TGTGCCAGCTCAACGGGACTAGCGGGAGATGAGACCCAGTACTTC; V gene: TRBV18; D gene: TRBD2; J gene: TRBJ2-5; clone size: few; CDR3 length: 15
CDR3 protein: CASSISFGGYEQYF; CDR3 DNA: TGTGCCAGTAGTATCAGTTTCGGCGGCTACGAGCAGTACTTC; V gene: TRBV19; D gene: NA; J gene: TRBJ2-7; clone size: few; CDR3 length: 14
CDR3 protein: CASSPGQGLHF; CDR3 DNA: TGTGCCAGCAGTCCGGGACAGGGTCTCCACTTT; V gene: TRBV6-5; D gene: TRBD1; J gene: TRBJ1-6; clone size: NA; CDR3 length: 11
CDR3 protein: CASSSLERNTEAFF; CDR3 DNA: TGTGCCAGCAGTTCCCTTGAGAGGAACACTGAAGCTTTCTTT; V gene: TRBV2; D gene: NA; J gene: TRBJ1-1; clone size: few; CDR3 length: 14
CDR3 protein: CASSSTGGQGKLSYEQYF; CDR3 DNA: TGTGCCAGCAGCTCGACGGGGGGGCAGGGAAAGTTAAGCTACGAGCAGTACTTC; V gene: TRBV28; D gene: TRBD2; J gene: TRBJ2-7; clone size: NA; CDR3 length: 18
CDR3 protein: CASSLKQGVPGELFF; CDR3 DNA: TGTGCCAGTAGTCTAAAACAGGGGGTTCCCGGGGAGCTGTTTTTT; V gene: TRBV19; D gene: TRBD1; J gene: TRBJ2-2; clone size: NA; CDR3 length: 15
CDR3 protein: CASSLEGTDEKLFF; CDR3 DNA: TGCGCCAGCAGCTTGGAGGGGACAGATGAAAAACTGTTTTTT; V gene: TRBV5-1; D gene: TRBD1; J gene: TRBJ1-4; clone size: NA; CDR3 length: 14
CDR3 protein: CASSSDRAMNTEAFF; CDR3 DNA: TGTGCCAGCAGCTCGGACAGGGCGATGAACACTGAAGCTTTCTTT; V gene: TRBV7-6; D gene: TRBD1; J gene: TRBJ1-1; clone size: few; CDR3 length: 15
CDR3 protein: CASTIHLNTEAFF; CDR3 DNA: TGTGCCAGCACTATCCACCTGAACACTGAAGCTTTCTTT; V gene: TRBV6-5; D gene: NA; J gene: TRBJ1-1; clone size: NA; CDR3 length: 13